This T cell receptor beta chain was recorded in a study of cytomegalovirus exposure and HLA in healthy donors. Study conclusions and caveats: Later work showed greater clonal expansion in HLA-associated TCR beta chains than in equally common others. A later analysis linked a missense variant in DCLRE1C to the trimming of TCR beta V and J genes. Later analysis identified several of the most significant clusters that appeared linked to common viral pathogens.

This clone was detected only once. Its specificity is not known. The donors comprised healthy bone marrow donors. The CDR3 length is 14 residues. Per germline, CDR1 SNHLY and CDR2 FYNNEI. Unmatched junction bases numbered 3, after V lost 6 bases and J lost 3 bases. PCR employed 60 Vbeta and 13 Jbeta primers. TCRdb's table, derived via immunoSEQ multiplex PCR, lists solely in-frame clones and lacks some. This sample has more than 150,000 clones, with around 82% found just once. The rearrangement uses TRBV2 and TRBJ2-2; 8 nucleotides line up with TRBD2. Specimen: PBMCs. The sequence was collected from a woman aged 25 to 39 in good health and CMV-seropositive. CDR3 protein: CASRTGLDTGELFF. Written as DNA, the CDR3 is TGTGCCAGCAGGACGGGACTAGACACCGGGGAGCTGTTTTTT.